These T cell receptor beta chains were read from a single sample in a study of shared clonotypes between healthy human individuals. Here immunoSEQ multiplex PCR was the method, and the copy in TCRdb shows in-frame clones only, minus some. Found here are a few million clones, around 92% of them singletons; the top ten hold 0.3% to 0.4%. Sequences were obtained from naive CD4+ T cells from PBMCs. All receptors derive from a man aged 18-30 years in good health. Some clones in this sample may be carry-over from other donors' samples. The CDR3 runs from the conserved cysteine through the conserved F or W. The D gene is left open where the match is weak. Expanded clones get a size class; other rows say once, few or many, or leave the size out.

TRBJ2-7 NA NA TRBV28 CASSALGQFYEQYF TGTGCCAGCAGTGCATTAGGACAGTTCTACGAGCAGTACTTC
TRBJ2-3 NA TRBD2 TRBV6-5 CASSYPLAGFTDTQYF TGTGCCAGCAGTTACCCCCTAGCGGGATTCACAGATACGCAGTATTTT
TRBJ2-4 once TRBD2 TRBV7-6 CASSFPKTSAKNIQYF TGTGCCAGCAGCTTCCCTAAGACTAGCGCCAAAAACATTCAGTACTTC
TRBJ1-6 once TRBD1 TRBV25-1 CASSELGQGTGGVSPLHF TGTGCCAGCAGTGAATTGGGTCAGGGAACAGGGGGGGTCTCACCCCTCCACTTT
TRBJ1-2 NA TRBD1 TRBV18 CASSGDRDRFYGYTF TGTGCCAGCTCGGGGGACCGGGACAGGTTCTATGGCTACACCTTC
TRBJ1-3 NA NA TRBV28 CASTGADSSGNTIYF TGTGCCAGCACAGGGGCCGACAGCTCTGGAAACACCATATATTTT
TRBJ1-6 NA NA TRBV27 CASSRAQSGNSPLHF TGTGCCAGCAGCCGGGCGCAGTCGGGAAATTCACCCCTCCACTTT
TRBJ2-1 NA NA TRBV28 CASSSRSRRTFYNEQFF TGTGCCAGCAGCTCCCGAAGTAGGAGGACCTTTTACAATGAGCAGTTCTTC
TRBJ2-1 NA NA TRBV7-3 CASSRNVGGIYNEQFF TGTGCCAGCAGCCGCAACGTGGGCGGGATCTACAATGAGCAGTTCTTC
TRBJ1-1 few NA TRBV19 CASSIGRRSEAFF TGTGCCAGTAGTATCGGCCGGCGGTCTGAAGCTTTCTTT
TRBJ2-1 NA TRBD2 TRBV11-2 CASSPSGPGFGEQFF TGTGCCAGCAGCCCTAGCGGCCCGGGGTTTGGGGAGCAGTTCTTC
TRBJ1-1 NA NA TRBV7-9 CASSTLPQNTEAFF TGTGCCAGCAGCACCCTCCCTCAGAACACTGAAGCTTTCTTT
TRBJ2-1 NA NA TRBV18 CASSPGTGDNEQFF TGTGCCAGCTCACCCGGGACTGGGGACAATGAGCAGTTCTTC
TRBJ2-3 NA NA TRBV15 CATSIMGLGDTQYF TGTGCCACCAGCATTATGGGACTTGGAGATACGCAGTATTTT
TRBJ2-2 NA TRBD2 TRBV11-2 CASSPTSGSPGELFF TGTGCCAGCAGCCCGACTAGCGGGAGCCCCGGGGAGCTGTTTTTT
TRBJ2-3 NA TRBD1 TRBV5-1 CASSARTGATDTQYF TGCGCCAGCAGCGCAAGGACAGGGGCCACAGATACGCAGTATTTT
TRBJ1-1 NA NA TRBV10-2 CASSDGRGAFF TGCGCCAGCAGTGACGGTCGGGGTGCTTTCTTT
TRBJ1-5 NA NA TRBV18 CASSPRDGINQPQHF TGTGCCAGCTCACCACGGGACGGAATTAATCAGCCCCAGCATTTT
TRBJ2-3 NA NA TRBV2 CASRDLADTQYF TGTGCCAGCAGGGACCTGGCAGATACGCAGTATTTT
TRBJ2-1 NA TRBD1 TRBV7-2 CASSRDRVNEQFF TGTGCCAGCAGCCGGGACAGGGTAAATGAGCAGTTCTTC
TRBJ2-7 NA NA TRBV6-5 CASSKGRAEQYF TGTGCCAGCAGTAAGGGGCGCGCCGAGCAGTACTTC
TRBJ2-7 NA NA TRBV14 CASSQVLDPAGEQYF TGTGCCAGCAGCCAAGTATTGGACCCGGCGGGCGAGCAGTACTTC
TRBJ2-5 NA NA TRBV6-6 CASSKRAGQETQYF TGTGCCAGCAGTAAGAGAGCGGGCCAAGAGACCCAGTACTTC
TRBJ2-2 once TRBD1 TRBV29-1 CSVGTGVAGELFF TGCAGCGTTGGGACAGGGGTGGCCGGGGAGCTGTTTTTT
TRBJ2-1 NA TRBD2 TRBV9 CASSVGTPLSGVYNEQFF TGTGCCAGCAGCGTAGGAACCCCCCTAAGCGGGGTATACAATGAGCAGTTCTTC
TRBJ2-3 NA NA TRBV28 CASSFIGRVADTQYF TGTGCCAGCAGTTTCATCGGCAGGGTAGCAGATACGCAGTATTTT
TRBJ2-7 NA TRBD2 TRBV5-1 CASSVGLAGEQYF TGCGCCAGCAGCGTGGGACTAGCTGGCGAGCAGTACTTC
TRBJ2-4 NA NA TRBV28 CASSSRIIQYF TGTGCCAGCAGTTCACGGATCATTCAGTACTTC
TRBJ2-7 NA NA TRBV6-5 CASSGRDLSSYEQYF TGTGCCAGCAGTGGTAGGGACTTGAGCTCCTACGAGCAGTACTTC
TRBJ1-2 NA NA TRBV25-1 CASSESSGKFYGYTF TGTGCCAGCAGTGAATCGTCAGGGAAGTTCTATGGCTACACCTTC
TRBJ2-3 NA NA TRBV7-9 CASSLQSSADTQYF TGTGCCAGCAGCTTACAGTCCAGCGCAGATACGCAGTATTTT
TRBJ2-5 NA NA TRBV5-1 CASSLQAEIETQYF TGCGCCAGCAGCTTGCAGGCCGAGATAGAGACCCAGTACTTC
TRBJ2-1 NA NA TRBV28 CASSSAGGGKDEQFF TGTGCCAGCAGCTCCGCCGGTGGGGGTAAAGATGAGCAGTTCTTC
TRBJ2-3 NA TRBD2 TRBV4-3 CASSQGLAGASKGTDTQYF TGCGCCAGCAGCCAAGGACTAGCGGGAGCCAGTAAGGGCACAGATACGCAGTATTTT
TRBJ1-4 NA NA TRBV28 CASSSPNEKLFF TGTGCCAGCAGTTCCCCAAATGAAAAACTGTTTTTT
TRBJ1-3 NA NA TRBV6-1 CASRPVGSGNTIYF TGTGCCAGCCGCCCAGTCGGCTCTGGAAACACCATATATTTT
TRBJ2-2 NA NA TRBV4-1 CASRTQPNTGELFF TGCGCCAGCAGAACTCAACCGAACACCGGGGAGCTGTTTTTT
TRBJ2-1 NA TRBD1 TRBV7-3 CASSSSGQTYNEQFF TGTGCCAGCAGCTCATCGGGACAGACCTACAATGAGCAGTTCTTC
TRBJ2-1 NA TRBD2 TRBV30 CAWGSNSGRRQFF TGTGCCTGGGGTTCTAACAGCGGGAGGAGGCAGTTCTTC
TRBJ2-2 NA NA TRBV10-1 CASSEWGRANTGELFF TGCGCCAGCAGTGAGTGGGGCAGGGCAAACACCGGGGAGCTGTTTTTT
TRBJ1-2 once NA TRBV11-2 CASSLGNYGYTF TGTGCCAGCAGCTTGGGTAACTATGGCTACACCTTC
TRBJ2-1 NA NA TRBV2 CASTPGEVFYEQFF TGTGCCAGCACCCCGGGGGAGGTCTTCTATGAGCAGTTCTTC
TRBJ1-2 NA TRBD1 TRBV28 CASSFTGGSGYGYTF TGTGCCAGCAGTTTTACAGGGGGCTCGGGCTATGGCTACACCTTC
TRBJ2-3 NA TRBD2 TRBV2 CASSEGLAGSADTQYF TGTGCCAGCAGTGAAGGGCTAGCGGGAAGTGCAGATACGCAGTATTTT
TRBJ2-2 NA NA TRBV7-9 CASTDKGPGTNTGELFF TGTGCCAGCACCGATAAAGGTCCGGGGACGAACACCGGGGAGCTGTTTTTT
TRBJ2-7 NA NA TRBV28 CASSGGRRRGEQYF TGTGCCAGCAGTGGGGGACGCCGGAGGGGCGAGCAGTACTTC
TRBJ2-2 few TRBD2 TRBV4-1 CASSQVPSGHGELFF TGCGCCAGCAGCCAAGTCCCTAGCGGGCACGGGGAGCTGTTTTTT
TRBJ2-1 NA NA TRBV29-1 CSAIRGIAYNEQFF TGCAGCGCCATACGGGGTATCGCCTACAATGAGCAGTTCTTC
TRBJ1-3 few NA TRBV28 CASHDRGNTIYF TGTGCCAGCCACGACAGGGGAAACACCATATATTTT
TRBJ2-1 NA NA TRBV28 CASSFPASYNEQFF TGTGCCAGCAGTTTCCCAGCTTCCTACAATGAGCAGTTCTTC
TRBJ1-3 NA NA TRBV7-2 CASSLGQTGNTIYF TGTGCCAGCAGCTTAGGTCAGACTGGAAACACCATATATTTT